This T cell receptor (beta chain) was sequenced in a study of shared clonotypes between healthy human individuals. Study outcomes and limitations: Memory subsets generally showed smaller estimated richness than naive subsets did.

Comment on this clone: Its antigen is not identified.

Deep level was the assay's run setting. Here immunoSEQ multiplex PCR was the method, and the copy in TCRdb shows in-frame clones only, minus some. The sample lists under 150,000 clones, around 71% seen once, with under 30% in the top ten. CDR1 and CDR2 from the germline V gene are MNHNS and SASEGT. The CDR3 is made up of 16 amino acids. Trimming cost V 3 bases and J 6 bases; bases outside gene matches: 9. This TCR derives from a woman in her 30s in good health. J is TRBJ2-7 and V is TRBV6-1; 12 bases fit TRBD2. The sequencing input was memory CD8+ T cells sorted from blood. Specified subset: CD45RO+ cells pooled with CCR7-negative TemRA cells. CDR3 loop: CASSETSGRDRPEQYF. The CDR3 nucleotides are TGTGCCAGCAGTGAGACTAGCGGGAGAGACCGTCCCGAGCAGTACTTC.